The sequence of this T cell receptor beta chain was determined in a study of blood T cell repertoires in COVID-19. Study details: The United States, Italy and Spain were the sources of the acute and convalescent COVID-19 samples. T cells, B-cell-depleted T cells, or PBMCs supplied cDNA or gDNA.

In the original processing: For nucleated cells, counts were estimated from reference gene primer amplification. This table comes from immunoSEQ multiplex PCR, and its TCRdb copy is limited to in-frame clones, with some not included. V, J and clone size are those of that table, while D and trimming were read from the DNA. The sample shows approximately 150,000 clones, 75% to 90% of them seen only once. The CDR3 covers 13 residues. Trimming removed 6 bases from V and 5 bases from J; junction bases left unmatched: 4. CDR1 SEHNR and CDR2 FQNEAQ come from the germline V gene (reference sequence). The V call is TRBV7-9, the J call TRBJ1-5, with 7 bases matching TRBD1. Sequencing input: peripheral blood. This TCR came from a man aged 65-85 years with acute or convalescent COVID-19. The CDR3 region has the DNA TGTGCCAGCAGTGACAGGGACTATCAGCCCCAGCATTTT. Translated, it gives CASSDRDYQPQHF.